The source of this T cell receptor (beta chain) is a study of preoperative IRX-2 immunotherapy in early breast cancer (dated by TCRdb to the late 2010s). V ends up 1 base short and J 7 bases short, with an unmatched junction base count of 6. Reading the germline V gene gives CDR1 KGHSH and CDR2 LQKENI. From cysteine to phenylalanine, the CDR3 is 15 amino acids long. Only the CDR3 DNA stays, 45 bases, in frame from base 1. As for this clone: It has no known antigen specificity. No base quality values were provided; no much bigger clone lies one nucleotide off.

In light of the paper, this sample's treatment or condition label describes: preoperative locoregional IRX-2 cytokine immunotherapy. The samples were obtained from a phase Ib study that tested preoperative, locoregional IRX-2 cytokine immunotherapy designed to prime immune responses. The donors were early-stage breast cancer patients who were given IRX-2 prior to surgery. The library was made by the immunoSEQ multiplex PCR assay. TCRdb provides this immuneACCESS table in a form limited to in-frame rearrangements. Some clones are lacking; in checked studies, under half of them reflect an unresolved V gene, and why the rest are absent is not known. Counted in this sample were around 95,000 clones; 70% to 90% of them appeared once. The ten largest clones represent roughly 1.9% of the sample.

The sequence derives from a human donor with breast cancer. The sequence links TRBV18 to TRBJ2-1, with 8 middle bases fitting TRBD2. The source was tumor tissue, collected after IRX-2 immunotherapy. The bases read TGTGCCAGCTCACCACAGGCGGGAGGTCTGAATGAGCAGTTCTTC. This gives the protein CASSPQAGGLNEQFF.